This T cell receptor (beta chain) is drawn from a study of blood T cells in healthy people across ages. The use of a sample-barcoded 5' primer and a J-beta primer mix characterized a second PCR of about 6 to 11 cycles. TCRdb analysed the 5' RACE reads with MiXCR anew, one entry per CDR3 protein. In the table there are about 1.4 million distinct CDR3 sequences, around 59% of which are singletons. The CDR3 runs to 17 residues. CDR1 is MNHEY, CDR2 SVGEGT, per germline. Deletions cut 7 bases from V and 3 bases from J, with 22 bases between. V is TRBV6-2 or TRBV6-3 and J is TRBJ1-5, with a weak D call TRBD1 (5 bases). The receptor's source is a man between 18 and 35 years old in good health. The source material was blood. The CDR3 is CASTQRGAPHNNQPQHF. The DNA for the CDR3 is TGTGCCAGCACCCAGAGGGGCGCACCCCACAACAATCAGCCCCAGCATTTT.